This TCR beta chain was identified during a study of technical replicates of blood from a few donors. TCRdb's table, derived via immunoSEQ multiplex PCR, lists solely in-frame clones and lacks some. This sample has around 80,000 clones, with just over 95% found just once. This clone appeared a single time. The receptor comes from a human donor in good health. Sequencing was performed on T cells isolated from PBMCs.

CDR3 in amino acids: CASSFLAGLNEKLFF. The CDR3 DNA sequence: TGTGCCAGCAGTTTCTTAGCGGGCCTTAATGAAAAACTGTTTTTT. The V and J genes are TRBV27 and TRBJ1-4; D is undetermined. V dropped 3 bases and J dropped 4 bases, with 12 bases sitting between them. This CDR3 spans 15 amino acids. Germline V gene lookup returns CDR1 MNHEY and CDR2 SMNVEV (reference sequence).